This T cell receptor beta chain derives from a study of blood T cell repertoires in COVID-19. Across the whole study: Acute and convalescent COVID-19 samples came from the United States, Italy and Spain.

Trimming cost V 0 bases and J 3 bases; bases outside gene matches: 6. Germline V gene sequence: CDR1 SGDLS, CDR2 YYNGEE. This CDR3 is 15 amino acids long. Recovery among Cohort 3 donors was established by two negative PCRs, clearance, or symptom resolution. This table comes from immunoSEQ multiplex PCR, and its TCRdb copy is limited to in-frame clones, with some not included. The sample contains 250,000 or so clones, around 86% of which appear only once. Sequencing input: PBMCs or T cells enriched from blood (not recorded which). This sequence joins TRBV9 and TRBJ2-7, with 7 positions matching TRBD1. The TCR was taken from a man in his forties or fifties who had recovered from COVID-19. The chain's CDR3 is CASSVEAGDSYEQYF. CDR3 nucleotide sequence: TGTGCCAGCAGCGTAGAAGCAGGGGACAGCTACGAGCAGTACTTC.